Presented here are 17 T cell receptor beta chains from one specimen sequenced in a study of beta chain features in type 1 diabetes. Study-wide findings and caveats: Moderately but significantly shorter TCRB CDR3s were found in Type 1 diabetes patients in all four CD4+ subsets.

Investigators reverse transcribed all isolated RNA, so they sequenced expressed TCRB transcripts. Profiling relied on immunoSEQ multiplex PCR, and the TCRdb table lists in-frame clones only, not all of them. The sample contains hundreds of thousands of clones, over 12% of which appear only once. For these TCRs, the target antigens are not known. Source material: naive CD4+ T cells from blood. The receptors derive from a man between 18 and 29 years old with type 1 diabetes.

The chain joins TRBV5-1 to TRBJ2-5, with 16 bases matching TRBD2. V lost 3 bases and J lost 3; bases outside the gene matches: 2. CDR1 SGHRS and CDR2 YFSETQ come from the germline V gene. The CDR3 runs to 16 residues. The CDR3: CASSSGTSGREETQYF. CDR3 coding DNA: TGCGCCAGCAGCTCAGGGACTAGCGGGAGGGAAGAGACCCAGTACTTC.

This clone was picked up a small number of times. The V gene is TRBV30, the J gene TRBJ1-4; no clear D gene. Trimming shortened V by 0 bases and J by 1 base, and 12 bases separated the two germline ends. Germline V CDR1 and CDR2: GTSNPN, SVGIG (reference sequence). This CDR3 has 16 amino acids. The CDR3 DNA sequence: TGTGCCTGGAGTGTACTGGAGACGGGAACTAATGAAAAACTGTTTTTT. Protein product: CAWSVLETGTNEKLFF.

This clone was seen more than once but under ten times. V is TRBV7-2 and J is TRBJ2-5; TRBD1 is a possible D gene (6 bases). Trimming cost V 2 bases and J 3 bases, with 7 bases left between them. CDR3 length: 13 amino acids. Germline loops: CDR1 SGHTA, CDR2 FQGNSA. The chain's CDR3 is CASSLNREETQYF. The CDR3 region has the DNA TGTGCCAGCAGCTTAAACAGGGAAGAGACCCAGTACTTC.

The gene calls are TRBV2 and TRBJ2-2; no reliable D call. This CDR3 contains 14 residues. Trimming stripped 1 base from V and 1 base from J, with 4 bases between. Germline assignment: CDR1 SNHLY and CDR2 FYNNEI. CDR3 amino acids: CASSEGGNTGELFF. DNA of the CDR3: TGTGCCAGCAGTGAAGGGGGGAACACCGGGGAGCTGTTTTTT.

This clone was counted a few times. This chain links TRBV29-1 with TRBJ1-3, with D possibly matching TRBD1 (5 bases). Trimming cost V 4 bases and J 0 bases, with 16 bases left between them. CDR3 length equals 16 residues. Germline V gene data show CDR1 as SQVTM and CDR2 as ANQGSEA. The CDR3 coding sequence is TGCAGCGTTGGAGGGGAAACAGATTCCTCTGGAAACACCATATATTTT. Its translation: CSVGGETDSSGNTIYF.

The chain uses TRBV2 and TRBJ2-5; D is unresolved. Germline V CDR1 and CDR2: SNHLY, FYNNEI. This CDR3 region has 13 residues. V was trimmed by 7 bases and J by 0 bases, leaving 9 bases between them. The DNA of the CDR3 is TGTGCCAGCAACCTGCGTTACCAAGAGACCCAGTACTTC. Encoded protein: CASNLRYQETQYF.

The CDR3 sequence is CASSSAQDTDTQYF. CDR3 nucleotide sequence: TGTGCCAGCAGTTCGGCACAGGACACAGATACGCAGTATTTT. The chain joins TRBV27 to TRBJ2-3; maybe TRBD1 (5 bases). This CDR3 has 14 residues. Germline V gene lookup returns CDR1 MNHEY and CDR2 SMNVEV (reference sequence). V lost 4 bases, J lost 2 bases, and 10 bases lay in between.

The V call is TRBV7-9, the J call TRBJ2-2; D uncertain. The CDR3 sequence is 14 residues long. From germline, CDR1 is SEHNR and CDR2 FQNEAQ (reference sequence). V lost 5 bases to trimming and J lost 0 bases, with 7 bases between them. Here the CDR3 DNA reads TGTGCCAGCAGCCAGCTAGCGAACACCGGGGAGCTGTTTTTT. It encodes CASSQLANTGELFF.

The gene calls are TRBV10-2 and TRBJ2-5, with a possible D match to TRBD2 (6 bases). CDR1 and CDR2 from the germline V gene are WSHSY and SAAADI. Trimming left V 10 bases short and J 6 bases short, with 15 bases between. The CDR3 runs 12 residues. CDR3: CATQAGGKTQYF. CDR3 nucleotides: TGCGCCACCCAGGCTGGCGGGAAGACCCAGTACTTC.

The gene calls are TRBV29-1 and TRBJ2-7; 8 bases match TRBD1. The CDR3 sequence is 14 residues long. The V gene end was trimmed by 6 bases and the J gene end by 0 bases; junction bases not matched to a gene: 7. In germline, CDR1 is SQVTM, CDR2 ANQGSEA. The DNA of the CDR3 is TGCAGCGTCCTGGGAGGACAGGGCTCCTACGAGCAGTACTTC. Amino acids: CSVLGGQGSYEQYF.

Comments on this clone: The junction does not match germline at one end; this may be a read error. The V call is TRBV7-7, the J call TRBJ2-5; 14 bases align to TRBD2. This CDR3 is built from 16 residues. In germline, CDR1 is SSHAT, CDR2 FNYEAQ (reference sequence). CDR3 in amino acids: CASSSRGLAGEETQYF. CDR3 nucleotides: TGTGCTAGCAGCTCCCGGGGACTAGCGGGAGAAGAGACCCAGTACTTC.

This clone was counted once. The chain links TRBV5-1 to TRBJ2-7, with 8 bases identical to TRBD1. V shed 5 bases and J 5 bases; nucleotides not matched to a gene: 9. The CDR3 runs 14 residues. In germline, CDR1 is SGHRS, CDR2 YFSETQ. CDR3 amino acids: CASRTGTGFHEQYF. CDR3 bases: TGCGCCAGCAGGACCGGGACAGGTTTCCACGAGCAGTACTTC.

This clone has a handful of counts. The chain employs TRBV29-1 and TRBJ2-1; unclear D gene. The V gene's germline CDR1 is SQVTM and CDR2 ANQGSEA. V shed 2 bases and J shed 4 bases, with 9 bases lying between them. The CDR3 has 13 amino acids. In DNA form, the CDR3 reads TGCAGCGTTGAAAACATTCCTTACAATGAGCAGTTCTTC. Its translation is CSVENIPYNEQFF.

This clone has just a few counts. The chain links TRBV19 to TRBJ2-2; 7 nucleotides agree with TRBD1. Germline V gene sequence: CDR1 LNHDA, CDR2 SQIVND (reference sequence). The V and J ends lost 3 bases and 3 bases, in that order; junction bases with no gene match: 4. The CDR3 covers 15 residues. The CDR3 DNA is TGTGCCAGTAGTATGCGGACAGGCGACACCGGGGAGCTGTTTTTT. Protein sequence: CASSMRTGDTGELFF.

There are a few counts of this clone. The chain joins TRBV19 to TRBJ2-3; unclear D gene. The CDR3 runs to 14 residues. Looked up from germline, CDR1 is LNHDA and CDR2 is SQIVND (reference sequence). V dropped 5 bases and J dropped 1 base, with 10 bases sitting between them. The chain's CDR3 is CASSVLVGTDTQYF. DNA for the CDR3: TGTGCCAGTAGTGTCCTAGTAGGCACAGATACGCAGTATTTT.

V and J are TRBV6-5 and TRBJ2-1; TRBD2 aligns across 12 bases. Unmatched junction bases numbered 5, after V lost 6 bases and J lost 8 bases. The CDR3 has 14 residues. Germline V lookup: CDR1 MNHEY, CDR2 SVGAGI. CDR3 sequence: CASRRLAGAHEQFF. The DNA for the CDR3 is TGTGCCAGCAGAAGACTAGCGGGAGCCCATGAGCAGTTCTTC.

This clone has just a few counts. The chain carries TRBV4-3 and TRBJ1-5, with unresolved D. V lost 0 bases and J 2 bases, leaving 8 bases between the germline ends. Germline CDR1 and CDR2: LGHNA and YSLEER. The CDR3 runs 15 residues. The DNA of the CDR3 is TGCGCCAGCAGCCAAGAAACATATGGCAATCAGCCCCAGCATTTT. Protein sequence: CASSQETYGNQPQHF.